The 32 T cell receptor beta chains below were found in one sample sequenced in a study of response to subunit inactivated influenza vaccine. TCRdb called the RT-PCR reads again in MiXCR, with one record for every CDR3 protein. The sample lists over 650,000 distinct CDR3 sequences; less than 20% were seen once. This specimen was PBMCs from blood, taken about 5 days after vaccination. Receptors were obtained from a man over 45 who received an inactivated influenza vaccine.

V and J are TRBV6-1 and TRBJ1-2; 10 bases fit TRBD1. The CDR3 covers 18 residues. Germline V gives CDR1 MNHNS, CDR2 SASEGT. With 0 bases clipped from V and 4 bases from J, the junction kept 11 bases outside the gene matches. CDR3: CASSEAPGQGPGLYGYTF. The CDR3 nucleotides read TGTGCCAGCAGTGAAGCCCCGGGACAGGGGCCGGGACTCTATGGCTACACCTTC.

This clonotype was seen repeatedly, ten times or more. The chain couples TRBV12-3 or TRBV12-4 to TRBJ2-5, with 9 bases identical to TRBD1. Losses at the gene ends were 5 bases for V and 7 bases for J; bases not matched to a gene: 8. The CDR3 extends over 14 amino acids. This CDR3 reads CASSLGRTGVTQYF. For the CDR3, the DNA is TGTGCCAGCAGTCTAGGAAGGACAGGGGTGACCCAGTACTTC.

This clonotype was seen a few times. The chain combines TRBV7-6 with TRBJ1-2; TRBD1 agrees at 9 bases. Germline V gene lookup returns CDR1 SGHVS and CDR2 FNYEAQ. V dropped 4 bases and J dropped 4; count of bases not matched to a gene: 7. The CDR3 spans 15 residues. CDR3 nucleotide sequence: TGTGCCAGCAGCTCGCAAACAGGGGGCTTCTATGGCTACACCTTC. Protein: CASSSQTGGFYGYTF.

This clonotype has more than one count but fewer than ten. The chain carries TRBV7-2 and TRBJ2-1; TRBD2 matches 8 bases. The CDR3 has 17 residues. CDR1 is SGHTA, CDR2 FQGNSA, per germline. J was trimmed by 3 bases and V by 0 bases; bases with no gene match: 7. The chain's CDR3 is CASSLAASSGLYNEQFF. CDR3 nucleotides: TGTGCCAGCAGCTTAGCCGCTTCTAGCGGGCTCTACAATGAGCAGTTCTTC.

This clonotype was detected only a few times. This sequence joins TRBV12-3 or TRBV12-4 and TRBJ1-1, with a possible D match to TRBD1 (6 bases). The ends were cut back, 9 bases at V and 7 bases at J, with 21 bases in the middle. This CDR3 is built from 14 residues. The CDR3 protein is CASSRQATGGEAFF. CDR3 bases: TGTGCCAGTTCCCGACAGGCTACTGGGGGTGAAGCTTTCTTT.

This clonotype turned up a few times. The genes are TRBV4-1 and TRBJ2-3; TRBD1 aligns across 7 bases. Germline V lookup: CDR1 MGHRA, CDR2 YSYEKL. Trimming took 3 bases from V and 2 from J; bases not matched to a gene: 5. This CDR3 spans 15 amino acids. CDR3 DNA: TGCGCCAGCAGCCACGGACAGGCGAACACAGATACGCAGTATTTT. This gives the protein CASSHGQANTDTQYF.

The rearrangement joins TRBV30 to TRBJ1-5; D is uncertain. V was cut by 1 base and J by 1 base, with 8 bases left in between. The length of the CDR3 is 14 residues. Per the germline V gene, CDR1 is GTSNPN and CDR2 is SVGIG (reference sequence). This CDR3 is CAWSGGTSNQPQHF. CDR3 coding DNA: TGTGCCTGGAGTGGGGGAACGAGCAATCAGCCCCAGCATTTT.

This clonotype was counted between two and nine times. This chain uses TRBV6-5 with TRBJ1-2, with D possibly being TRBD1 (6 bases). This CDR3 has 11 residues. The germline V gene encodes CDR1 MNHEY and CDR2 SVGAGI. Trimming removed 4 bases from V and 7 bases from J, with 7 bases in between. This chain's CDR3 is CASSSRGGYTF. The CDR3 bases are TGTGCCAGCAGTTCCAGGGGTGGCTACACCTTC.

The CDR3 nucleotides read TGCGCCAGCAGCCAAGATAGCACTAGCTTCGAGACCCAGTACTTC. Amino acid sequence: CASSQDSTSFETQYF. The genes are TRBV4-1 and TRBJ2-5, with D possibly matching TRBD2 (6 bases). Germline V CDR1 and CDR2: MGHRA, YSYEKL. V lost 0 bases and J lost 5, with 13 bases in between. The length of the CDR3 is 15 residues.

The chain couples TRBV24-1 to TRBJ2-1, with TRBD1 matching 10 bases. Trimming removed 7 bases from V and 4 bases from J; junction bases left unmatched: 3. This CDR3 has 14 residues. CDR1 is KGHDR, CDR2 SFDVKD, per germline. CDR3 protein: CATRGQGLYNEQFF. CDR3 nucleotide sequence: TGTGCCACCAGGGGACAGGGGCTTTACAATGAGCAGTTCTTC.

There are many counts of this clonotype. The chain joins TRBV7-2 to TRBJ1-2; perhaps TRBD1 as D (6 bases). Trimming stripped 3 bases from V and 2 bases from J, with 10 bases between. Germline values: CDR1 SGHTA, CDR2 FQGNSA. There are 14 residues in the CDR3. CDR3 residues: CASSLATGNYGYTF. The DNA for the CDR3 is TGTGCCAGCAGCTTGGCGACAGGAAACTATGGCTACACCTTC.

V is TRBV27 and J is TRBJ2-7; D not resolved. V was cut by 10 bases and J by 2 bases, with 9 bases left in between. Looked up from germline, CDR1 is MNHEY and CDR2 is SMNVEV (reference sequence). The CDR3 sequence is 11 residues long. CDR3 sequence: CATNTAYEQYF. The CDR3 DNA sequence: TGTGCCACCAACACGGCCTACGAGCAGTACTTC.

This chain links TRBV15 with TRBJ2-7, with 12 bases identical to TRBD2. Germline assignment: CDR1 LNHNV and CDR2 YYDKDF (reference sequence). This CDR3 is 14 amino acids long. The V gene end was trimmed by 6 bases and the J gene end by 2 bases; junction bases not matched to a gene: 2. The CDR3 coding sequence is TGTGCCACCAGTGGGACTAGCGGGCCCTACGAGCAGTACTTC. Its translation is CATSGTSGPYEQYF.

This clonotype has a count of ten or more. The chain is built from TRBV4-3 and TRBJ2-2; D is tentatively TRBD1 or TRBD2 (6 bases each). The CDR3 contains 17 residues. Germline V gene sequence: CDR1 LGHNA, CDR2 YSLEER. Trimming cost V 2 bases and J 5 bases, with 18 bases left between them. DNA for the CDR3: TGCGCCAGCAGCCAACATTACGGGGGCTTTCGAACCGGGGAGCTGTTTTTT. This codes for CASSQHYGGFRTGELFF.

In its sample, this clonotype was seen a few times. The V call is TRBV19, the J call TRBJ2-1; D unclear. The CDR3 consists of 11 residues. Germline assignment: CDR1 LNHDA and CDR2 SQIVND (reference sequence). With 3 bases removed from V and 7 bases from J, the gap between germline ends came to 4 bases. CDR3 protein: CASSMGNEQFF. In DNA form, the CDR3 reads TGTGCCAGTAGTATGGGGAATGAGCAGTTCTTC.

This clonotype has only a few counts. The rearrangement links TRBV20-1 to TRBJ2-7; TRBD2 is a possible D gene (5 bases). V lost 5 bases and J lost 2, with 10 bases in between. There are 12 residues in the CDR3. Germline V gives CDR1 DFQATT, CDR2 SNEGSKA (reference sequence). The CDR3 coding sequence is TGCAGTGCTCCCGGAGGAACCTACGAGCAGTACTTC. Protein sequence: CSAPGGTYEQYF.

The genes are TRBV6-2 or TRBV6-3 and TRBJ1-4; tentative D call: TRBD1 (5 bases). This CDR3 is built from 16 residues. Germline V CDR1 and CDR2: MNHEY, SVGEGT. V lost 2 bases and J lost 4, with 14 bases in between. The CDR3 nucleotides are TGTGCCAGCAGTTACGAGATCCGGGGGGATAATGAAAAACTGTTTTTT. This translates into CASSYEIRGDNEKLFF.

The chain links TRBV29-1 to TRBJ2-7; 7 bases line up with TRBD1. The CDR3 loop spans 14 amino acids. Germline-derived CDR1 and CDR2 are SQVTM and ANQGSEA. V shed 6 bases and J 2 bases; nucleotides not matched to a gene: 10. The CDR3 DNA follows: TGCAGCGTCGATCAGGGGGTCTCGACCTACGAGCAGTACTTC. Translation: CSVDQGVSTYEQYF.

The chain employs TRBV5-1 and TRBJ2-7; 10 nucleotides agree with TRBD1. J gave up 3 bases and V 4 bases, and 7 bases lay outside the gene matches. This CDR3 has 15 amino acids. Per the germline V gene, CDR1 is SGHRS and CDR2 is YFSETQ. CDR3 protein: CASSVGTGERYEQYF. In DNA form, the CDR3 reads TGCGCCAGCAGCGTCGGGACAGGGGAACGCTACGAGCAGTACTTC.

This clonotype was detected ten times or more. The V call is TRBV7-2, the J call TRBJ2-2; D ambiguous. Trimming stripped 2 bases from V and 1 base from J, with 8 bases between. The CDR3 runs 15 residues. Per germline, CDR1 SGHTA and CDR2 FQGNSA. CDR3 coding DNA: TGTGCCAGCAGCTTATTTTCCCTGAACACCGGGGAGCTGTTTTTT. This encodes CASSLFSLNTGELFF.

The chain uses TRBV7-9 and TRBJ1-2; D unresolved. The CDR3 consists of 13 residues. V lost 5 bases, J lost 8 bases, and 15 bases lay in between. Germline assignment: CDR1 SEHNR and CDR2 FQNEAQ (reference sequence). CDR3 sequence (DNA): TGTGCCAGCAGCCCCGGACTCACCGGGGGCTACACCTTC. It encodes CASSPGLTGGYTF.

Only a few counts were recorded for this clonotype. This chain uses TRBV13 with TRBJ1-2; 7 nucleotides match TRBD1. J lost 1 base, V lost 5 bases, and 7 bases had no gene match. Germline-derived CDR1 and CDR2 are PRHDT and FYEKMQ (reference sequence). The length of the CDR3 is 15 residues. The CDR3 spells CASSQGQAINYGYTF. For the CDR3, the DNA is TGTGCCAGCAGCCAAGGACAGGCGATTAACTATGGCTACACCTTC.

The chain is built from TRBV7-2 and TRBJ2-7, with 7 bases matching TRBD2. The germline V gene encodes CDR1 SGHTA and CDR2 FQGNSA. The ends lost 5 bases at V and 3 bases at J; junction bases unmatched: 10. The CDR3 covers 15 residues. The DNA for the CDR3 is TGTGCCAGCAGCCCCCCGTCACCTAGCGGCTACGAGCAGTACTTC. Amino acids: CASSPPSPSGYEQYF.

The table lists this clonotype with a few counts. This chain connects TRBV12-5 to TRBJ2-7; D may be TRBD2 (6 bases). This CDR3 contains 14 residues. Per germline, CDR1 LGHNT and CDR2 FRNRAP. Trimming removed 6 bases from V and 5 bases from J, with 17 bases in between. The CDR3 is CASGGLPLGDEQYF. CDR3 nucleotides: TGTGCTAGTGGGGGACTTCCCTTAGGGGACGAGCAGTACTTC.

Written as DNA, the CDR3 is TGCGCCAGCAGCCCGGGGCACTCCTACAATGAGCAGTTCTTC. The encoded protein is CASSPGHSYNEQFF. The chain couples TRBV5-1 to TRBJ2-1; D may match TRBD1 or TRBD2 (5 bases each). The germline gives CDR1 SGHRS, CDR2 YFSETQ. This CDR3 contains 14 residues. Trimming pared 4 bases from V and 0 bases from J, leaving 8 bases between.

This chain connects TRBV6-1 to TRBJ1-6, with D maybe TRBD1 (6 bases). The CDR3 covers 15 residues. The V and J ends lost 5 bases and 7 bases respectively, with 15 bases between them. Germline loops: CDR1 MNHNS, CDR2 SASEGT. The CDR3 DNA reads as TGTGCCAGCAGTAGAACCTACAGGGTGAATTCACCCCTCCACTTT. Protein sequence: CASSRTYRVNSPLHF.

This chain joins TRBV7-9 and TRBJ2-5; D gene ambiguous. This CDR3 is 16 amino acids long. Per the germline V gene, CDR1 is SEHNR and CDR2 is FQNEAQ (reference sequence). The ends were cut back, 2 bases at V and 5 bases at J, with 18 bases in the middle. The CDR3 protein is CASSLTQFEPLETQYF. The CDR3 coding sequence is TGTGCCAGCAGCTTAACTCAGTTTGAGCCCTTGGAGACCCAGTACTTC.

The rearrangement joins TRBV25-1 to TRBJ1-1; D is unresolved. In germline, CDR1 is MGHDK, CDR2 SYGVNS. Trimming stripped 1 base from V and 1 base from J, with 7 bases between. The CDR3 sequence is 14 residues long. CDR3 in amino acids: CASSELGPNTEAFF. The CDR3 DNA sequence: TGTGCCAGCAGTGAATTAGGACCGAACACTGAAGCTTTCTTT.

In regard to this clonotype: One end of the junction varies from germline; a read error may be responsible. The chain recombines TRBV6-5 with TRBJ2-3; 7 nucleotides agree with TRBD2. CDR1 is MNHEY, CDR2 SVGAGI, per germline. The CDR3 spans 15 residues. The CDR3: CASSSGLPSTDTQYF. The CDR3 nucleotides are TGCGCCAGCAGCTCGGGACTACCTAGCACAGATACGCAGTATTTT.

The chain joins TRBV5-4 to TRBJ2-2; TRBD2 is a possible D gene (6 bases). The CDR3 spans 15 residues. CDR1 SGHNT and CDR2 YYREEE come from the germline V gene (reference sequence). The germline V and J ends were trimmed by 3 bases and 2 bases, with 11 bases remaining between them. CDR3 sequence reads: CASSWSGFNTGELFF. CDR3 DNA: TGTGCCAGCAGCTGGAGCGGGTTCAACACCGGGGAGCTGTTTTTT.

This clonotype was detected only a few times. CDR3 sequence (DNA): TGTGCCAGCAGCCCAAGGGTTTCGGGCATGGGTGAGCAGTTCTTC. Translated, it gives CASSPRVSGMGEQFF. The rearrangement joins TRBV12-3 or TRBV12-4 to TRBJ2-1; D gene ambiguous. This CDR3 has 15 residues. Trimming removed 6 bases at V and 9 bases at J, with 21 bases between.

Ten or more counts support this clonotype. The chain is built from TRBV29-1 and TRBJ2-7; D might be TRBD2 (6 bases). V lost 6 bases to trimming and J lost 3 bases, with 15 bases between them. CDR1 is SQVTM and CDR2 is ANQGSEA in the germline V gene. The CDR3 has 13 amino acids. The CDR3 sequence is CSVTAGRVYEQYF. The CDR3 DNA reads TGCAGCGTAACTGCCGGGAGAGTCTACGAGCAGTACTTC.